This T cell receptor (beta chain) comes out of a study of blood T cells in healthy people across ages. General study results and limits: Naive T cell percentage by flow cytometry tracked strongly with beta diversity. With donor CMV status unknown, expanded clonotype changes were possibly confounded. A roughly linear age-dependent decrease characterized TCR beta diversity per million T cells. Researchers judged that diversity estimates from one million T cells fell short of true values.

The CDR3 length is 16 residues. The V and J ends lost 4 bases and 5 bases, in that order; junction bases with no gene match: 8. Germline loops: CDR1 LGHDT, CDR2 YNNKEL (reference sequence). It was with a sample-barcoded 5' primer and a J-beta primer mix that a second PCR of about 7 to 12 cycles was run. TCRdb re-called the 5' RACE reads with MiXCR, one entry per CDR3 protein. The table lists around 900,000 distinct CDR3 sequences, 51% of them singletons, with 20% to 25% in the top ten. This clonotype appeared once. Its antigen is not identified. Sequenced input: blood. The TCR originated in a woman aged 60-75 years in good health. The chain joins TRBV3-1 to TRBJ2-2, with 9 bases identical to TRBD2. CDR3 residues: CASSPSGTVGTGELFF. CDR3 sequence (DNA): TGTGCCAGCAGCCCTAGCGGGACGGTTGGGACCGGGGAGCTGTTTTTT.